The 28 T cell receptor beta chains in this list originate from one sample, sequenced in a study of graft-versus-host responses after intestinal transplantation. These TCRs' antigens remain unknown. Measured with immunoSEQ multiplex PCR; TCRdb has only the in-frame clones, and not every one. Of 20,000 to 25,000 clones in the sample, around 82% were seen once. The sequenced sample was unstimulated CD8+ T cells sorted from spleen or lymph node cells, obtained before transplant. The receptors derive from a human donor who was the organ donor for an intestinal transplant.

The rearrangement joins TRBV5-5 to TRBJ2-5; 11 positions agree with TRBD2. The CDR3 runs 15 residues. Trimming removed 4 bases from V and 5 bases from J; junction bases left unmatched: 7. CDR1 SGHKS and CDR2 YYEKEE come from the germline V gene (reference sequence). CDR3 coding DNA: TGTGCCAGCAGCACGGGACTAGCGGACCCGGAGACCCAGTACTTC. Translation gives CASSTGLADPETQYF.

The gene calls are TRBV30 and TRBJ1-2; the D gene is possibly TRBD1 (5 bases). Looked up from germline, CDR1 is GTSNPN and CDR2 is SVGIG (reference sequence). Deletions cut 2 bases from V and 1 base from J, with 17 bases between. The CDR3 runs 16 residues. CDR3 bases: TGTGCCTGGAGTCCAGCACTTGTCAGGGTTAACTATGGCTACACCTTC. It translates to CAWSPALVRVNYGYTF.

The chain carries TRBV5-6 and TRBJ2-1; 9 nucleotides agree with TRBD2. This CDR3 has 16 amino acids. Germline V CDR1 and CDR2: SGHDT, YYEEEE. V shed 0 bases and J 8 bases; nucleotides not matched to a gene: 9. The CDR3 bases are TGTGCCAGCAGCTTGGCCGTGATAGCGGGGGCAGATGAGCAGTTCTTC. Its protein is CASSLAVIAGADEQFF.

The chain is built from TRBV7-7 and TRBJ2-2; D remains unclear. The germline V gene has CDR1 SSHAT and CDR2 FNYEAQ (reference sequence). V lost 5 bases, J lost 3 bases, and 7 bases lay in between. This CDR3 is 13 amino acids long. In nucleotides, the CDR3 is TGTGCCAGCAGCCCTCAAGACACCGGGGAGCTGTTTTTT. This encodes CASSPQDTGELFF.

The rearrangement uses TRBV11-3 and TRBJ2-2; D is possibly TRBD1 (5 bases). Looked up from germline, CDR1 is SGHNT and CDR2 is YENEEA. Trimming left V 6 bases short and J 2 bases short, with 16 bases between. The CDR3 length is 16 residues. CDR3 amino acids: CASSRRQRINTGELFF. Here the CDR3 DNA reads TGTGCCAGCAGTCGGAGACAGAGGATTAACACCGGGGAGCTGTTTTTT.

The rearrangement links TRBV27 to TRBJ2-2; the D call may be TRBD1 or TRBD2 (5 bases each). Trimming stripped 6 bases from V and 3 bases from J, with 14 bases between. CDR1 and CDR2 (germline): MNHEY, SMNVEV (reference sequence). CDR3 length: 15 amino acids. CDR3 nucleotides: TGTGCCAGCAGAGACGGGACCACCCACACCGGGGAGCTGTTTTTT. Encoded protein: CASRDGTTHTGELFF.

J is TRBJ1-6 and V is TRBV11-2, with a tentative D call TRBD1 (5 bases). The CDR3 covers 18 residues. Germline lookup yields CDR1 SGHAT and CDR2 FQNNGV. V was pared by 5 bases and J by 0 bases, with 17 bases between. The chain's CDR3 is CASSPSLRDSSYNSPLHF. CDR3 DNA: TGTGCCAGCAGCCCTTCCCTCAGGGATAGCTCCTATAATTCACCCCTCCACTTT. The full variable domain, with the rest looked up from reference TRBV11-2 and TRBJ1-6, is EAGVAQSPRYKIIEKRQSVAFWCNPISGHATLYWYQQILGQGPKLLIQFQNNGVVDDSQLPKDRFSAERLKGVDSTLKIQPAKLEDSAVYLCASSPSLRDSSYNSPLHFGNGTRLTVT.

The chain is built from TRBV5-8 and TRBJ1-6; D perhaps matches TRBD1 (5 bases). The CDR3 length is 19 residues. V lost 0 bases and J lost 0, with 16 bases in between. CDR1 and CDR2 (germline): SGHTS, YDEGEE. The CDR3 spells CASSLDAGQFSSYNSPLHF. Here the CDR3 DNA reads TGTGCCAGCAGCTTGGACGCGGGGCAGTTCAGCTCCTATAATTCACCCCTCCACTTT. The entire variable domain, with the rest obtained from reference TRBV5-8 and TRBJ1-6, is as follows: EAGVTQSPTHLIKTRGQQATLRCSPISGHTSVYWYQQALGLGLQFLLWYDEGEERNRGNFPPRFSGRQFPNYSSELNVNALELEDSALYLCASSLDAGQFSSYNSPLHFGNGTRLTVT.

The chain couples TRBV5-4 to TRBJ2-2; D is ambiguous. The CDR3 extends over 12 amino acids. Trimming pared 6 bases from V and 1 base from J, leaving 4 bases between. From germline, CDR1 is SGHNT and CDR2 YYREEE (reference sequence). CDR3 nucleotide sequence: TGTGCCAGCACATTGAACACCGGGGAGCTGTTTTTT. It codes for CASTLNTGELFF.

Turning to this clone: Other DNA sequences in the sample encode the same CDR3. This chain connects TRBV4-3 to TRBJ1-2; 9 bases match TRBD1. J gave up 7 bases and V 0 bases, and 6 bases lay outside the gene matches. CDR1 LGHNA and CDR2 YSLEER come from the germline V gene. The length of the CDR3 is 15 residues. CDR3 region: CASSQDGGTGSGYTF. The CDR3 nucleotides read TGCGCCAGCAGCCAAGACGGGGGGACAGGGTCTGGCTACACCTTC.

This chain joins TRBV27 and TRBJ1-1; no reliable D call. The CDR3 totals 12 residues. Germline-derived CDR1 and CDR2 are MNHEY and SMNVEV (reference sequence). Deletions cut 6 bases from V and 5 bases from J, with 10 bases between. The CDR3 DNA sequence: TGTGCCAGCAGACGCCCGGGGACTGAAGCTTTCTTT. This codes for CASRRPGTEAFF.

The chain uses TRBV4-3 and TRBJ2-2; D is possibly TRBD2 (6 bases). This CDR3 is built from 16 residues. The germline V and J ends were trimmed by 0 bases and 8 bases, with 16 bases remaining between them. The germline V gene encodes CDR1 LGHNA and CDR2 YSLEER. Here the CDR3 reads CASSQDSGGAAGELFF. DNA of the CDR3: TGCGCCAGCAGCCAAGATAGCGGAGGGGCCGCGGGGGAGCTGTTTTTT.

The V gene is TRBV6-5, the J gene TRBJ2-2; the D gene is possibly TRBD2 (6 bases). Germline CDR1 MNHEY, CDR2 SVGAGI. The CDR3 is made up of 15 amino acids. Trimming pared 4 bases from V and 1 base from J, leaving 10 bases between. The CDR3 DNA follows: TGTGCCAGCAGTTGGACCGGGAGGAACACCGGGGAGCTGTTTTTT. Residues: CASSWTGRNTGELFF.

The chain couples TRBV27 to TRBJ2-3, with 7 bases matching TRBD1. V gave up 3 bases and J gave up 2 bases; unmatched junction bases: 5. The CDR3 totals 15 residues. Germline CDR1 reads MNHEY; CDR2 reads SMNVEV (reference sequence). CDR3 sequence reads: CASSFSRGSTDTQYF. CDR3 DNA: TGTGCCAGCAGTTTTTCCAGGGGGTCCACAGATACGCAGTATTTT.

This clone turned up a few times. The gene calls are TRBV5-1 and TRBJ1-5; D unresolved. V lost 0 bases and J 1 base, leaving 2 bases between the germline ends. Looked up from germline, CDR1 is SGHRS and CDR2 is YFSETQ. This CDR3 is built from 13 residues. CDR3 nucleotides: TGCGCCAGCAGCTTGGACAGCAATCAGCCCCAGCATTTT. Protein product: CASSLDSNQPQHF.

V usage is TRBV2 and J usage is TRBJ2-1; no firm D call. Germline CDR1 reads SNHLY; CDR2 reads FYNNEI. V was trimmed by 8 bases and J by 6 bases, leaving 5 bases between them. The CDR3 length is 10 residues. The CDR3 sequence is CASGVNEQFF. The CDR3 DNA is TGTGCCAGCGGGGTCAATGAGCAGTTCTTC.

The rearrangement uses TRBV5-1 and TRBJ2-7, with 7 bases matching TRBD1. The CDR3 spans 12 residues. CDR1 and CDR2 from the germline V gene are SGHRS and YFSETQ. Trimming cost V 5 bases and J 4 bases; bases outside gene matches: 3. The CDR3 sequence: CASSLTGYEQYF. DNA for the CDR3: TGCGCCAGCAGTTTGACAGGGTACGAGCAGTACTTC.

In this sample, this clone turned up once. The V gene is TRBV5-4, the J gene TRBJ2-7, with TRBD2 as a possible D gene (6 bases). Germline V lookup: CDR1 SGHNT, CDR2 YYREEE (reference sequence). The V gene lost 4 bases and the J gene lost 2 bases, with 13 bases spanning the gap. The CDR3 extends over 14 amino acids. In nucleotides, the CDR3 is TGTGCCAGCAGCAATCGGGACTCCACCTACGAGCAGTACTTC. Its translation: CASSNRDSTYEQYF.

This rearrangement joins TRBV4-1 to TRBJ2-7; weak D call: TRBD1 (6 bases). CDR3 length: 16 amino acids. Trimming cost V 0 bases and J 5 bases, with 17 bases left between them. From germline, CDR1 is MGHRA and CDR2 YSYEKL. Written as DNA, the CDR3 is TGCGCCAGCAGCCAAGAAGGGGGAACGTTCCCCAACGAGCAGTACTTC. It codes for CASSQEGGTFPNEQYF.

The chain joins TRBV5-4 to TRBJ2-1, with 8 bases that match TRBD2. V lost 1 base and J lost 2; bases outside the gene matches: 2. The CDR3 loop spans 15 amino acids. Germline CDR1 SGHNT, CDR2 YYREEE (reference sequence). The CDR3 nucleotides read TGTGCCAGCAGCTTGTACGGGAGGGCCTACAATGAGCAGTTCTTC. Translation gives CASSLYGRAYNEQFF.

This chain links TRBV28 with TRBJ1-1, with D unresolved. CDR1 is MDHEN, CDR2 SYDVKM, per germline. There are 11 residues in the CDR3. Trimming stripped 3 bases from V and 6 bases from J, with 5 bases between. Here the CDR3 DNA reads TGTGCCAGCAGTTTCGGGTCTGAAGCTTTCTTT. Translated, it gives CASSFGSEAFF.

The V and J genes are TRBV27 and TRBJ2-7; 8 positions agree with TRBD2. Germline CDR1 MNHEY, CDR2 SMNVEV (reference sequence). The CDR3 is made up of 15 amino acids. With V trimmed by 4 bases and J by 5 bases, 10 bases remained unmatched. Here the CDR3 reads CASSSISGSFHEQYF. The CDR3 DNA follows: TGTGCCAGCAGTTCAATCAGCGGGAGTTTCCACGAGCAGTACTTC.

The chain combines TRBV2 with TRBJ2-1, with TRBD2 matching over 10 bases. Trimming at V came to 8 bases and at J to 4 bases, leaving 5 bases not matched to a gene. The germline V gene has CDR1 SNHLY and CDR2 FYNNEI. CDR3 size: 14 residues. CDR3 DNA sequence: TGTGCCAGCGGCGGACTAGCGGATTACAATGAGCAGTTCTTC. It yields the protein CASGGLADYNEQFF. Full variable domain (rest looked up from reference TRBV2 and TRBJ2-1): EPEVTQTPSHQVTQMGQEVILRCVPISNHLYFYWYRQILGQKVEFLVSFYNNEISEKSEIFDDQFSVERPDGSNFTLKIRSTKLEDSAMYFCASGGLADYNEQFFGPGTRLTVL.

The rearrangement links TRBV19 to TRBJ2-2; 7 bases match TRBD2. Germline V lookup: CDR1 LNHDA, CDR2 SQIVND (reference sequence). Trimming at V came to 2 bases and at J to 6 bases, leaving 12 bases not matched to a gene. The CDR3 spans 17 residues. CDR3 protein: CASSILSAGEASGELFF. The CDR3 coding sequence is TGTGCCAGTAGTATACTTTCGGCGGGAGAGGCTTCCGGGGAGCTGTTTTTT.

This clone occurred once. The chain is built from TRBV11-2 and TRBJ2-1, with 8 bases identical to TRBD2. This CDR3 is 14 amino acids long. From germline, CDR1 is SGHAT and CDR2 FQNNGV. J gave up 6 bases and V 7 bases, and 8 bases lay outside the gene matches. CDR3 sequence reads: CASTERAGVNEQFF. The CDR3 DNA is TGTGCCAGCACGGAGCGAGCGGGAGTCAATGAGCAGTTCTTC.

The CDR3, as DNA: TGTGCCAGCAGCTTGCCGAGCTCCTATAATTCACCCCTCCACTTT. This translates into CASSLPSSYNSPLHF. This rearrangement joins TRBV5-5 to TRBJ1-6, with unresolved D. V was clipped by 1 base and J by 0 bases, with 5 bases between them. The CDR3 length is 15 residues. Per germline, CDR1 SGHKS and CDR2 YYEKEE (reference sequence).

Only a few counts were recorded for this clone. The chain uses TRBV19 and TRBJ1-4; no clear D gene. This CDR3 region has 15 residues. CDR1 and CDR2 (germline): LNHDA, SQIVND (reference sequence). Trimming removed 1 base at V and 6 bases at J, with 12 bases between. The CDR3 DNA follows: TGTGCCAGTAGTATAGTCTGGAGGTTACATGAAAAACTGTTTTTT. This gives the protein CASSIVWRLHEKLFF.

This chain connects TRBV27 to TRBJ2-5; 8 bases align to TRBD2. CDR3 length: 15 residues. The germline gives CDR1 MNHEY, CDR2 SMNVEV (reference sequence). V was clipped by 6 bases and J by 12 bases; unmatched bases: 18. CDR3 loop: CASRPLSGSTEIKYF. The CDR3 region has the DNA TGTGCCAGCAGACCCCTGAGCGGGAGCACTGAAATAAAGTACTTC.